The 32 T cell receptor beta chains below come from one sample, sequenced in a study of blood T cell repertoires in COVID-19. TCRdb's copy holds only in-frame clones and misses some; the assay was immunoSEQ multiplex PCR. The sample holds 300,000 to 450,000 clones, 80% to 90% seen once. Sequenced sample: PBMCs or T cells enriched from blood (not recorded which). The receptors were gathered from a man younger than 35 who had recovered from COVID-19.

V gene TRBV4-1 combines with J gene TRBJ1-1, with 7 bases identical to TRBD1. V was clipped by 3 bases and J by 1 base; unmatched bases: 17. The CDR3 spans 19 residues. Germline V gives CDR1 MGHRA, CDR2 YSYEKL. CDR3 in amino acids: CASSQRQGQAPGTNTEAFF. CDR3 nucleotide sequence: TGCGCCAGCAGCCAGCGACAGGGCCAGGCCCCCGGGACGAACACTGAAGCTTTCTTT.

The CDR3 region has the DNA TGTGCCAGCAGTGAGGCAGGGTCGGTGGACACCGGGGAGCTGTTTTTT. It encodes CASSEAGSVDTGELFF. The chain carries TRBV25-1 and TRBJ2-2, with D possibly matching TRBD1 (5 bases). CDR1 is MGHDK, CDR2 SYGVNS, per germline. Trimming took 3 bases from V and 3 from J, leaving 14 bases between them. The CDR3 consists of 16 residues. Full variable domain (rest looked up from reference TRBV25-1 and TRBJ2-2): EADIYQTPRYLVIGTGKKITLECSQTMGHDKMYWYQQDPGMELHLIHYSYGVNSTEKGDLSSESTVSRIRTEHFPLTLESARPSHTSQYLCASSEAGSVDTGELFFGEGSRLTVL.

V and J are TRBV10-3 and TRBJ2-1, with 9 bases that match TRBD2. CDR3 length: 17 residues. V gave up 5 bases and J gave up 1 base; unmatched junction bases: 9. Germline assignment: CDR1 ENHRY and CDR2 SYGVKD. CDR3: CAISLRGGGASYNEQFF. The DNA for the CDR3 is TGTGCCATCAGTCTAAGAGGCGGGGGGGCGTCCTACAATGAGCAGTTCTTC.

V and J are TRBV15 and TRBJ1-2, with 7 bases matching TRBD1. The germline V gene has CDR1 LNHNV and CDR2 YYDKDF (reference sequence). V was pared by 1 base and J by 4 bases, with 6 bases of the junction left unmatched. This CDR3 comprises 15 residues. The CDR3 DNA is TGTGCCACCAGCAGAGCGACAGGGCATACCTATGGCTACACCTTC. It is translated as CATSRATGHTYGYTF.

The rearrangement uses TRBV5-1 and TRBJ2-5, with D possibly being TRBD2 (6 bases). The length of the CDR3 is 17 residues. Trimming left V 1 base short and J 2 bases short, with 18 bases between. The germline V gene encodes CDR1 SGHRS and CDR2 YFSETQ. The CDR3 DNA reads TGCGCCAGCAGCTTGTTCGGGGGAGGAAGAGGACAAGAGACCCAGTACTTC. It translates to CASSLFGGGRGQETQYF.

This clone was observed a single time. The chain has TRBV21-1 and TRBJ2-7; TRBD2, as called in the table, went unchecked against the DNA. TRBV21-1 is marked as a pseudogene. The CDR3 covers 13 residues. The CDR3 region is CASSTERYYEQYF. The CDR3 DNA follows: TGTGCCAGCAGCACTGAGCGGTACTACGAGCAGTACTTC.

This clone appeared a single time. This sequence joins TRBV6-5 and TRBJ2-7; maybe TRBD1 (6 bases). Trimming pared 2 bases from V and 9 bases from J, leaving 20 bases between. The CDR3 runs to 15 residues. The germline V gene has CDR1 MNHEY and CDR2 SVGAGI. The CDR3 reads CASSYTIGTLWGQYF. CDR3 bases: TGTGCCAGCAGTTACACGATCGGGACACTTTGGGGGCAGTACTTC.

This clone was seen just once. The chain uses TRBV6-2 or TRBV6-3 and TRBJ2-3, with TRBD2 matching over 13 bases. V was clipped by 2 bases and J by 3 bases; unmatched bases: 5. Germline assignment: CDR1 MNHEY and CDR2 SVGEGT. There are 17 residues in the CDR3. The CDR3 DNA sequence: TGTGCCAGCAGTTACCCACTAGCGGGAGGGATTACAGATACGCAGTATTTT. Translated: CASSYPLAGGITDTQYF.

The chain's CDR3 is CASSRGGFSTEAFF. The CDR3 DNA is TGTGCCAGCAGTCGCGGGGGGTTCAGCACTGAAGCTTTCTTT. The chain couples TRBV3-1 (or the pseudogene TRBV3-2) to TRBJ1-1; D possibly corresponds to TRBD1 (5 bases). V lost 6 bases and J 4 bases, leaving 15 bases between the germline ends. Germline loops: CDR1 LGHDT, CDR2 YNNKEL (reference sequence). CDR3 length: 14 residues.

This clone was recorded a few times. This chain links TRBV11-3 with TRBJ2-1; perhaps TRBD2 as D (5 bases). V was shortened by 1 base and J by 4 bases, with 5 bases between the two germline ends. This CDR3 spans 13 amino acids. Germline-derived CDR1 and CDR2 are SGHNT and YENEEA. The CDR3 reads CASSLAGYNEQFF. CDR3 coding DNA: TGTGCCAGCAGCTTAGCGGGATACAATGAGCAGTTCTTC.

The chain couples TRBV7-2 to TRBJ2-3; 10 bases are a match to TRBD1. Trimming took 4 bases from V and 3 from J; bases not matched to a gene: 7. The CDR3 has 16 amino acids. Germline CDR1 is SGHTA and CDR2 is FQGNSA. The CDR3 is CASSWDRGGGTDTQYF. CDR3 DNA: TGTGCCAGCAGCTGGGACAGGGGCGGGGGGACAGATACGCAGTATTTT.

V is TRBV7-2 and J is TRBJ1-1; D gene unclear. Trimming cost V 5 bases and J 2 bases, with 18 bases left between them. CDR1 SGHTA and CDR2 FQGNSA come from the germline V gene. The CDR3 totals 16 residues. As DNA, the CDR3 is TGTGCCAGCAGCCTCCAAACGACGGGGAAAAACACTGAAGCTTTCTTT. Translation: CASSLQTTGKNTEAFF.

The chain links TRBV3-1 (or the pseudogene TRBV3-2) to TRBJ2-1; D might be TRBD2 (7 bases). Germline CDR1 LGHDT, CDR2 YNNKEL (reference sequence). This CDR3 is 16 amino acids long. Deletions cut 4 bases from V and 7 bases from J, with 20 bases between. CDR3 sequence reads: CASSPRGGGRLNEQFF. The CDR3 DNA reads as TGTGCCAGCAGCCCGAGAGGGGGGGGGCGATTGAATGAGCAGTTCTTC.

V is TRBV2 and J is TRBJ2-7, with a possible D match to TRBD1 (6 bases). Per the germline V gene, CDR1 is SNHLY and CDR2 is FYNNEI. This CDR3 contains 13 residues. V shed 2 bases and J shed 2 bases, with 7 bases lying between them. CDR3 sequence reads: CASSEQGTYEQYF. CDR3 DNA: TGTGCCAGCAGTGAACAGGGGACCTACGAGCAGTACTTC.

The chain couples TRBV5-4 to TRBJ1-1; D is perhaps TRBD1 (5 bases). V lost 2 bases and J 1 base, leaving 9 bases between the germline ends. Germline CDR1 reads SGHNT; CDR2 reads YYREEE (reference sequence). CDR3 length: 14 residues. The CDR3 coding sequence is TGTGCCAGCAGCTTTGCGGGACGGAACACTGAAGCTTTCTTT. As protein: CASSFAGRNTEAFF.

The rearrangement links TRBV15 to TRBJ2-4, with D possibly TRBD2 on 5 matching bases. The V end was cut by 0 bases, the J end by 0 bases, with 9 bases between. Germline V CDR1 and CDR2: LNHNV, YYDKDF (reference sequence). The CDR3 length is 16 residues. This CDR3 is CATSRDRGPAKNIQYF. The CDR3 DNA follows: TGTGCCACCAGCAGAGATCGCGGGCCAGCCAAAAACATTCAGTACTTC.

CDR3 sequence reads: CATSRGAGGGYEQYF. The CDR3 nucleotides read TGTGCCACCAGCAGAGGAGCGGGAGGTGGTTACGAGCAGTACTTC. The gene calls are TRBV15 and TRBJ2-7; the match to TRBD2 covers 9 bases. This CDR3 has 15 amino acids. V gave up 1 base and J gave up 4 bases; unmatched junction bases: 5. From germline, CDR1 is LNHNV and CDR2 YYDKDF (reference sequence).

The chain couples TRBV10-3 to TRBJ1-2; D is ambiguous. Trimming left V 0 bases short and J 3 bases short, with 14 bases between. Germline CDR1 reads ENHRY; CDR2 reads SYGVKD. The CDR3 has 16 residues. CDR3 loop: CAISESVVSGDYGYTF. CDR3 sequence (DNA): TGTGCCATCAGTGAGTCGGTTGTATCAGGTGACTATGGCTACACCTTC.

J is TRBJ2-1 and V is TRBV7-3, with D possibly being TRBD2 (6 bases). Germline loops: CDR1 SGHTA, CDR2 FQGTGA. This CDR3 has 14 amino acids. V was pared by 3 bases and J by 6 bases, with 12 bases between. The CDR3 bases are TGTGCCAGCAGCTTTAGCGGCCAGGGCAATGAGCAGTTCTTC. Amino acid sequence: CASSFSGQGNEQFF.

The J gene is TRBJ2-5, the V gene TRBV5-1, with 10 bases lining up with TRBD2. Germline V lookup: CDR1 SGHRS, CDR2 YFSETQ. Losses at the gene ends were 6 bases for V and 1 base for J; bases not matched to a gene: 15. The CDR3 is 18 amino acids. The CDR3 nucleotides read TGCGCCAGCACCCTCATCCCTAGCGGGGGCCCTATCCAAGAGACCCAGTACTTC. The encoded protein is CASTLIPSGGPIQETQYF.

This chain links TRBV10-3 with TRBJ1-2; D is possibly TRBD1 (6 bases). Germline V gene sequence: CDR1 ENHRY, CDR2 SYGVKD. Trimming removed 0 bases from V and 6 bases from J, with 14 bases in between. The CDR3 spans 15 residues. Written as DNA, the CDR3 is TGTGCCATCAGTGAGTCTCAGGCAGGGGCCAATGGCTACACCTTC. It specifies CAISESQAGANGYTF.

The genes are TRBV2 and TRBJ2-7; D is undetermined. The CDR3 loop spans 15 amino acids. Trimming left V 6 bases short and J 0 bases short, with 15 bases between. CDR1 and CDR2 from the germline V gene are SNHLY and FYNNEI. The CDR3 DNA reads TGTGCCAGCAGCCCCTACCCGACGGGCTCCTACGAGCAGTACTTC. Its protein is CASSPYPTGSYEQYF.

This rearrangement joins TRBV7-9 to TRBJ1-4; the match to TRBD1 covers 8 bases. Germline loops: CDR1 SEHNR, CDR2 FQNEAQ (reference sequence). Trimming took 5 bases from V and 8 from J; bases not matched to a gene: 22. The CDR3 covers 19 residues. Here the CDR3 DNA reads TGTGCCAGCAGCCCTGGGTCTTTGCAGGGGGCGCCGATTAGCGAAAAACTGTTTTTT. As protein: CASSPGSLQGAPISEKLFF.

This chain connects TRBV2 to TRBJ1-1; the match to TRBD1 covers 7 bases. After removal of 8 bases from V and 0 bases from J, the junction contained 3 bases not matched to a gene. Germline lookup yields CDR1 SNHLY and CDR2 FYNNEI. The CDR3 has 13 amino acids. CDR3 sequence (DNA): TGTGCCAGCGCACAGGGGATGAACACTGAAGCTTTCTTT. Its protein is CASAQGMNTEAFF.

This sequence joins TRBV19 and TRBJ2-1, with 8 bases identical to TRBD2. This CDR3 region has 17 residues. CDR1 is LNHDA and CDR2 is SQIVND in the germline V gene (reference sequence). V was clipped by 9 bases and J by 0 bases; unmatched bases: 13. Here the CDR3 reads CASDQGTGTSSYNEQFF. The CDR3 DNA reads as TGTGCCAGCGATCAGGGGACGGGGACTAGCTCCTACAATGAGCAGTTCTTC. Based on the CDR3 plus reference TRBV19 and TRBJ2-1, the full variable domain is DGGITQSPKYLFRKEGQNVTLSCEQNLNHDAMYWYRQDPGQGLRLIYYSQIVNDFQKGDIAEGYSVSREKKESFPLTVTSAQKNPTAFYLCASDQGTGTSSYNEQFFGPGTRLTVL.

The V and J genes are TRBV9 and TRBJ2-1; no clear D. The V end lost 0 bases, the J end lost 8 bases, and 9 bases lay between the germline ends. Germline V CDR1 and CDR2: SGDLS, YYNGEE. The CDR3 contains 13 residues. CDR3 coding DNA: TGTGCCAGCAGCGTAGGTCAGTCATATGAGCAGTTCTTC. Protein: CASSVGQSYEQFF.

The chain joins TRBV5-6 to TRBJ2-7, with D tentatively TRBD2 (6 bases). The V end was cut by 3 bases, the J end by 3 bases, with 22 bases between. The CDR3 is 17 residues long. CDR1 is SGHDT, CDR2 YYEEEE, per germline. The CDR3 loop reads CASSSILFGGPSYEQYF. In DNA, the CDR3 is TGTGCCAGCAGCTCTATCCTCTTCGGGGGACCTAGCTACGAGCAGTACTTC. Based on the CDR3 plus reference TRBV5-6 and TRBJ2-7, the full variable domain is DAGVTQSPTHLIKTRGQQVTLRCSPKSGHDTVSWYQQALGQGPQFIFQYYEEEERQRGNFPDRFSGHQFPNYSSELNVNALLLGDSALYLCASSSILFGGPSYEQYFGPGTRLTVT.

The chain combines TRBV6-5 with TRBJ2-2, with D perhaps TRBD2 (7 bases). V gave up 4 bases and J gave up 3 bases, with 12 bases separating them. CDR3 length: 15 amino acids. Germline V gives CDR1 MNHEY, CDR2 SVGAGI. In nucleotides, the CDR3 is TGTGCCAGCAGTTTACAGGGAGGGGACACCGGGGAGCTGTTTTTT. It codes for CASSLQGGDTGELFF.

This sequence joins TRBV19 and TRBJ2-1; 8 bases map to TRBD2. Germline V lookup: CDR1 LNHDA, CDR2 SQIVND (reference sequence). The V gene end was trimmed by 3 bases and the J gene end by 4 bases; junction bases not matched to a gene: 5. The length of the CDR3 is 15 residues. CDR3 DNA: TGTGCCAGTAGTATCGGCACTAGCGGTTACAATGAGCAGTTCTTC. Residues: CASSIGTSGYNEQFF.

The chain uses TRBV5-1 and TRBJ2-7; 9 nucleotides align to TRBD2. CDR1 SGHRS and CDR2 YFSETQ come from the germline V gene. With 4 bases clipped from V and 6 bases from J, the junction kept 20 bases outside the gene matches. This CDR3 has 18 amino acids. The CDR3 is CASSARSGGRFVNSEQYF. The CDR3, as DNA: TGCGCCAGCAGCGCCAGGAGCGGGGGGCGCTTTGTCAATTCCGAGCAGTACTTC.

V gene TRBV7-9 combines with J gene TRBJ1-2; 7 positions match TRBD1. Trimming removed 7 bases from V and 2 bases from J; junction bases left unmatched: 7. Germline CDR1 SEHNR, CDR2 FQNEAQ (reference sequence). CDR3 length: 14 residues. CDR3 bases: TGTGCCAGCAACCTACAGGGGTCGAACTATGGCTACACCTTC. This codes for CASNLQGSNYGYTF. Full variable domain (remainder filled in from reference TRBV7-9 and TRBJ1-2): DTGVSQNPRHKITKRGQNVTFRCDPISEHNRLYWYRQTLGQGPEFLTYFQNEAQLEKSRLLSDRFSAERPKGSFSTLEIQRTEQGDSAMYLCASNLQGSNYGYTFGSGTRLTVV.

The DNA of the CDR3 is TGTGCCAGCAGCGGCAAGAGGCGGGTCAGGGGAAGAGGTAATGAAAAACTGTTTTTT. This codes for CASSGKRRVRGRGNEKLFF. The rearrangement links TRBV9 to TRBJ1-4; tentatively, D is TRBD1 (6 bases). The CDR3 loop spans 19 amino acids. Trimming cost V 3 bases and J 4 bases, with 25 bases left between them. Germline assignment: CDR1 SGDLS and CDR2 YYNGEE.